Shown below are 6 T cell receptor beta chains from a single sample sequenced in a study of OX40 agonist ivuxolimab in advanced cancers. Clones were sequenced by immunoSEQ multiplex PCR, and TCRdb holds only the in-frame ones, with some missing. Here the sample spans 25,000 or so clones, just under 75% being singletons. The starting material was CD4+ or CD8+ T cells sorted from blood, obtained in a trial of the OX40 agonist ivuxolimab. The source of these receptors is an adult with an advanced solid tumor such as melanoma, head and neck, liver or kidney cancer.

The rearrangement joins TRBV9 to TRBJ2-7; 8 nucleotides match TRBD2. The germline V gene has CDR1 SGDLS and CDR2 YYNGEE. V was clipped by 4 bases and J by 2 bases; unmatched bases: 8. The length of the CDR3 is 15 residues. As DNA, the CDR3 is TGTGCCAGCAGCCCATCGGGGGGGGGCGCCTACGAGCAGTACTTC. Protein sequence: CASSPSGGGAYEQYF.

The chain uses TRBV7-9 and TRBJ2-2, with D uncertain. The CDR3 totals 12 residues. Germline assignment: CDR1 SEHNR and CDR2 FQNEAQ (reference sequence). V lost 11 bases and J lost 5, with 12 bases in between. CDR3 in amino acids: CAVRSLTGELFF. The CDR3 DNA is TGTGCCGTAAGAAGCTTGACCGGGGAGCTGTTTTTT. Supplemented by reference TRBV7-9 and TRBJ2-2, the full variable domain reads DTGVSQNPRHKITKRGQNVTFRCDPISEHNRLYWYRQTLGQGPEFLTYFQNEAQLEKSRLLSDRFSAERPKGSFSTLEIQRTEQGDSAMYLCAVRSLTGELFFGEGSRLTVL.

A single count supports this clone. The chain joins TRBV7-2 to TRBJ2-7; possible D gene TRBD2, 5 bases. The CDR3 totals 13 residues. CDR1 is SGHTA, CDR2 FQGNSA, per germline. Trimming took 7 bases from V and 3 from J, leaving 13 bases between them. The CDR3: CASIPGRGYEQYF. The CDR3 coding sequence is TGTGCCAGCATCCCAGGACGGGGCTACGAGCAGTACTTC.

The V call is TRBV6-6, the J call TRBJ1-2; TRBD1 agrees at 7 bases. V lost 0 bases, J lost 13 bases, and 11 bases stayed unmatched. This CDR3 is built from 14 residues. CDR1 and CDR2 (germline): MNHNY, SVGAGI (reference sequence). The CDR3 loop is CASSYSAQDRASTF. The CDR3, as DNA: TGTGCCAGCAGTTACTCGGCCCAAGACAGGGCAAGCACCTTC.

The chain joins TRBV5-1 to TRBJ2-7, with D uncertain. The CDR3 extends over 13 amino acids. Germline lookup yields CDR1 SGHRS and CDR2 YFSETQ. Trimming removed 0 bases from V and 0 bases from J, with 4 bases in between. The DNA for the CDR3 is TGCGCCAGCAGCTTGGACATCTCCTACGAGCAGTACTTC. It translates to CASSLDISYEQYF.

V and J are TRBV27 and TRBJ2-1; 10 nucleotides align to TRBD2. CDR3 length: 15 amino acids. V gave up 6 bases and J gave up 9 bases; unmatched junction bases: 11. Germline assignment: CDR1 MNHEY and CDR2 SMNVEV (reference sequence). The CDR3 protein is CASSPPTSGLGEQFF. The CDR3 bases are TGTGCCAGCAGCCCCCCGACTAGCGGGTTGGGTGAGCAGTTCTTC.